This T cell receptor beta chain was found in a study of shared clonotypes between healthy human individuals. To note about this clone: Its antigen is not identified.

The CDR3 has 13 amino acids. Trimming stripped 5 bases from V and 9 bases from J, with 16 bases between. CDR1 and CDR2 (germline): SSHAT, FNYEAQ (reference sequence). For each subset, genomic DNA was distributed in equal portions over several immunoSEQ plates. The method was immunoSEQ multiplex PCR; TCRdb's version includes in-frame clones alone and lacks a portion of them. The sample lists 1.4 million or so clones, about 98.5% seen once, with around 0.33% in the top ten. The study, taken as a whole, reports: Large depth notwithstanding, sorted-subset sequencing proved incomplete by rarefaction. In four donors, around 5% of naive CD4 clonotypes appeared in common. Naive subsets generally had larger estimated richness than memory subsets.

V is TRBV7-7 and J is TRBJ2-5, with D possibly being TRBD1 or TRBD2 (6 bases each). Sequenced material: naive CD4+ T cells sorted from blood. Indicated subset: CD45RA+ positively selected. This receptor was obtained from a young man in good health. Written as DNA, the CDR3 is TGTGCCAGCAGCCGGGGGCCTACTGTGGCCCAGTACTTC. Encoded protein: CASSRGPTVAQYF.